The table lists the clone carrying this T cell receptor beta chain with a few counts. The authors prepared the TCRbeta library with unique molecular identifiers. MiXCR was run by TCRdb on the PCR reads, yielding one entry per CDR3 protein. Here the sample spans approximately 510,000 distinct CDR3 sequences, 15% to 20% being singletons. This entry belongs to a study of T-cell reconstitution after alpha-beta-depleted transplantation in children. The receptor comes from a human donor who donated a stem cell graft to a child with acute lymphoblastic leukemia. The specimen comprised PBMCs from the stem cell graft donor, sampled from the stem cell graft.

CDR3 in DNA: TGCAGCGTTGGGGAAGCCTACGAGCAGTACTTC. It yields the protein CSVGEAYEQYF. V usage is TRBV29-1 and J usage is TRBJ2-7; D gene unclear. V lost 4 bases and J lost 2, with 6 bases in between. Germline assignment: CDR1 SQVTM and CDR2 ANQGSEA. The CDR3 runs 11 residues.